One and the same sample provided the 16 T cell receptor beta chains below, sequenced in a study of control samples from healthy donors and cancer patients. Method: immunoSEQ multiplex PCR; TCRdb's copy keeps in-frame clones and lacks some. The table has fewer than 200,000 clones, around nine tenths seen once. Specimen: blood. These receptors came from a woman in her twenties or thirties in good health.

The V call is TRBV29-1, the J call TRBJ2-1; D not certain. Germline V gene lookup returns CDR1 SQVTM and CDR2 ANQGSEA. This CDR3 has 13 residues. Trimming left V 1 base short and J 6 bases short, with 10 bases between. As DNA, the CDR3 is TGCAGCGTTGAAGGTCAGTCGGGCAATGAGCAGTTCTTC. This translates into CSVEGQSGNEQFF.

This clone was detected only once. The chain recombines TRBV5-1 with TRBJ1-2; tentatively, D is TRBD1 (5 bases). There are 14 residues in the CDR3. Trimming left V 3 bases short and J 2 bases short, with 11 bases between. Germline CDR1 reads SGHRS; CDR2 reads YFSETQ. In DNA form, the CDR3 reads TGCGCCAGCAGCTCCACGGGGGGAAACTATGGCTACACCTTC. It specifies CASSSTGGNYGYTF.

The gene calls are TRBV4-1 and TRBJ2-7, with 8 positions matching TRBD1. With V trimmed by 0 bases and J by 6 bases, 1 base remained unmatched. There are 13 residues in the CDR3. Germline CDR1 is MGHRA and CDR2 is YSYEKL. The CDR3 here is CASSQETGVEQYV. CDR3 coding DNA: TGCGCCAGCAGCCAAGAGACAGGGGTCGAGCAGTACGTC.

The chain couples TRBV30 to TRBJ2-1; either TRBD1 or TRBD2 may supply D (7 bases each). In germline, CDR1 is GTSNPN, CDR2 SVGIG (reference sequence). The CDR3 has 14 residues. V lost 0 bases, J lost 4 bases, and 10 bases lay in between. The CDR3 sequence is CAWSVQGGYNEQFF. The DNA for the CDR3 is TGTGCCTGGAGTGTCCAGGGGGGGTACAATGAGCAGTTCTTC.

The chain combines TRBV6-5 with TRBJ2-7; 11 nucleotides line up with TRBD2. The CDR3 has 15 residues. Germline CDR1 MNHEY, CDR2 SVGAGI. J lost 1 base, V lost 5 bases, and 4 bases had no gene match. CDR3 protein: CASSTSGSISYEQYF. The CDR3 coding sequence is TGTGCCAGCAGTACTAGCGGGAGCATTTCCTACGAGCAGTACTTC.

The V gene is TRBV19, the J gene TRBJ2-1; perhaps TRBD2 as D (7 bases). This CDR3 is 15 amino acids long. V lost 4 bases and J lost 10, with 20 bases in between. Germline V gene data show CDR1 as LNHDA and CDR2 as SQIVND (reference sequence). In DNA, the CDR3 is TGTGCCAGTAGTACCCGAACCGGGGGGCGAGGGGAGCAGTTCTTC. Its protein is CASSTRTGGRGEQFF. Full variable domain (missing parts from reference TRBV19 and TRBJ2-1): DGGITQSPKYLFRKEGQNVTLSCEQNLNHDAMYWYRQDPGQGLRLIYYSQIVNDFQKGDIAEGYSVSREKKESFPLTVTSAQKNPTAFYLCASSTRTGGRGEQFFGPGTRLTVL.

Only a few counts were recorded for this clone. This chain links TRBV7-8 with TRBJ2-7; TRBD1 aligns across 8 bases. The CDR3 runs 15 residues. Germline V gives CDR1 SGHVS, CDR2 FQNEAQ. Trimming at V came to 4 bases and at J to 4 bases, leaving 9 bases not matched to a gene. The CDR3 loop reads CASSYGQGANYEQYF. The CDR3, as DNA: TGTGCCAGCAGCTATGGACAGGGAGCGAATTACGAGCAGTACTTC.

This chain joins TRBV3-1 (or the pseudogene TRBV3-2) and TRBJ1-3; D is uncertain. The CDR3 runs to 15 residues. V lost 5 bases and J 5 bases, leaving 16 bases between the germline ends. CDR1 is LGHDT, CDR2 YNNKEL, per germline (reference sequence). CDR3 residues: CASSSGSHARNTIYF. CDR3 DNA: TGTGCCAGCAGCTCAGGATCTCACGCACGAAACACCATATATTTT.

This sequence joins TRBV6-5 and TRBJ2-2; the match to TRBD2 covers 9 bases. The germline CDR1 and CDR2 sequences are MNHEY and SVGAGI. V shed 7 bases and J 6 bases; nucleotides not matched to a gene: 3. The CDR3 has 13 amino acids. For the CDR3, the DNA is TGTGCCAGCACGAAGCGGGAGGCCGGGGAGCTGTTTTTT. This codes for CASTKREAGELFF.

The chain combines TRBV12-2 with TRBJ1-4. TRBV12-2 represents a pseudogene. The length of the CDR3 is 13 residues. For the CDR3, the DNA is TGTGCAAGTCGCTTAGACGGAGATGAAAAACTGTTTTTT. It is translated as CASRLDGDEKLFF.

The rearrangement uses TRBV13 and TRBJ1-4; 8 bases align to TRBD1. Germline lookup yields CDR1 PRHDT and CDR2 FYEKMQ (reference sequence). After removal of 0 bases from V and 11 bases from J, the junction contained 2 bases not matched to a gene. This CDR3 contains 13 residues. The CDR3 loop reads CASSLGRGPKLFF. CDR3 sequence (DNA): TGTGCCAGCAGCTTAGGCAGGGGGCCCAAACTGTTTTTT.

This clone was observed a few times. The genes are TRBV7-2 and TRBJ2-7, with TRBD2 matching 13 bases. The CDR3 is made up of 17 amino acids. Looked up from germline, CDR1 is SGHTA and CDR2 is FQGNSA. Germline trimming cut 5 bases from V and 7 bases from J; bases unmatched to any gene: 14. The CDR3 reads CASSITSGRALVGEQYF. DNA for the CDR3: TGTGCCAGCAGCATAACTAGCGGGAGGGCCCTCGTCGGAGAGCAGTACTTC. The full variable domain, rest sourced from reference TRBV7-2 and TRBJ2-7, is GAGVSQSPSNKVTEKGKDVELRCDPISGHTALYWYRQSLGQGLEFLIYFQGNSAPDKSGLPSDRFSAERTGGSVSTLTIQRTQQEDSAVYLCASSITSGRALVGEQYFGPGTRLTVT.

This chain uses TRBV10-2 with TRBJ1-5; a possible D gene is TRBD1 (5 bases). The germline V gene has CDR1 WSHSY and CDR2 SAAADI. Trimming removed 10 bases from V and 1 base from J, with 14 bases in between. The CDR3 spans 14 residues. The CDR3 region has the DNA TGCGCCACCAGGCAGCGGGGGAGCAATCAGCCCCAGCATTTT. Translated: CATRQRGSNQPQHF.

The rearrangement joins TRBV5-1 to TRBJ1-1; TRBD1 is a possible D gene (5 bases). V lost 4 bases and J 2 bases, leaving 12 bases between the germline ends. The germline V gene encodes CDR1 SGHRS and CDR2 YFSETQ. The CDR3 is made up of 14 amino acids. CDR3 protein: CASSQTGGNTEAFF. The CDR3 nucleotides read TGCGCCAGCAGCCAAACAGGCGGTAACACTGAAGCTTTCTTT.

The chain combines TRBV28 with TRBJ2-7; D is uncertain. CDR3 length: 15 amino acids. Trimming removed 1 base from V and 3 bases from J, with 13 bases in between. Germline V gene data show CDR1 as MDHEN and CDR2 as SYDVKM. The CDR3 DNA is TGTGCCAGCAGTTTATCCGTGGGTGGCGGCTACGAGCAGTACTTC. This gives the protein CASSLSVGGGYEQYF.

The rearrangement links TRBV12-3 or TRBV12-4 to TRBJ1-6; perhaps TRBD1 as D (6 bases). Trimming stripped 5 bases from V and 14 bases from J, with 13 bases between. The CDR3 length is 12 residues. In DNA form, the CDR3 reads TGTGCCAGCAGTGGAGGGGGGTCCGCCCTCCACTTT. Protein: CASSGGGSALHF.